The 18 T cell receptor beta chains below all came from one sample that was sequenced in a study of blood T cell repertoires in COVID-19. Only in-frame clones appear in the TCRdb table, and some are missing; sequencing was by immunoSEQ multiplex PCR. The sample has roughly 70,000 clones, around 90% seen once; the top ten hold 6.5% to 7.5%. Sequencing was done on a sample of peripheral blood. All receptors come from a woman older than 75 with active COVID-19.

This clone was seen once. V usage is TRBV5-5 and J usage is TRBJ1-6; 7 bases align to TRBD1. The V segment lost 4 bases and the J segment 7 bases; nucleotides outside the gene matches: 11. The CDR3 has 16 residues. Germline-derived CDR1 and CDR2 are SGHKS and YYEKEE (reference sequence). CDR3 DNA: TGTGCCAGCAGCCCGGGACAGACAGACCGGAATTCACCCCTCCACTTT. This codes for CASSPGQTDRNSPLHF.

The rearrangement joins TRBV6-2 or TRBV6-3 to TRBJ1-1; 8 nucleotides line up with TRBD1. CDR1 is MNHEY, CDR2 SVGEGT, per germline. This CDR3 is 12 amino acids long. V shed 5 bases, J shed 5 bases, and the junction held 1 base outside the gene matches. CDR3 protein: CASSTGGTEAFF. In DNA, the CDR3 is TGTGCCAGCAGTACAGGGGGGACTGAAGCTTTCTTT.

The CDR3 coding sequence is TGTGCCAGCACCCGCAGTTTTTTAACAGATACGCAGTATTTT. As protein: CASTRSFLTDTQYF. The V and J genes are TRBV6-5 and TRBJ2-3; D uncertain. The ends were cut back, 7 bases at V and 3 bases at J, with 14 bases in the middle. Germline lookup yields CDR1 MNHEY and CDR2 SVGAGI. CDR3 size: 14 residues.

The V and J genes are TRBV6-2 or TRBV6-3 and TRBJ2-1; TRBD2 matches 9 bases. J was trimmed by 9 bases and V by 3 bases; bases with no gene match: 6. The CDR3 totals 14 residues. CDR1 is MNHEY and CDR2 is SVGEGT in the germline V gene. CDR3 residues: CASSYAGGPSEQFF. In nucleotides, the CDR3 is TGTGCCAGCAGTTATGCGGGAGGGCCTAGTGAGCAGTTCTTC.

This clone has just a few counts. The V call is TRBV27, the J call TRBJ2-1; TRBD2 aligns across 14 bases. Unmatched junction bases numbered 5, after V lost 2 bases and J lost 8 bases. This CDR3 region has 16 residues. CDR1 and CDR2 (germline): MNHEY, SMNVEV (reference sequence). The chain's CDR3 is CASSLEGTSGSYEQFF. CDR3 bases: TGTGCCAGCAGTTTAGAAGGGACTAGCGGGAGCTATGAGCAGTTCTTC.

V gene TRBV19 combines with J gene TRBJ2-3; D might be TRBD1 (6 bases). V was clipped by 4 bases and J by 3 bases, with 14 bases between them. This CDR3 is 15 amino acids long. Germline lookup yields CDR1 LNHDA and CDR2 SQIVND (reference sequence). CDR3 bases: TGTGCCAGTAGTACCACCTGGACAGTTACAGATACGCAGTATTTT. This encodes CASSTTWTVTDTQYF.

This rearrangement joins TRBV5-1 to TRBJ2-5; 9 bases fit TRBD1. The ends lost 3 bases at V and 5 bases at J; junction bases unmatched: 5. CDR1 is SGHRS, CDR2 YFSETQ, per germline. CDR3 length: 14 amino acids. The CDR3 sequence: CASSSGTGSETQYF. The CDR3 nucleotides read TGCGCCAGCAGCTCCGGGACAGGGAGTGAGACCCAGTACTTC.

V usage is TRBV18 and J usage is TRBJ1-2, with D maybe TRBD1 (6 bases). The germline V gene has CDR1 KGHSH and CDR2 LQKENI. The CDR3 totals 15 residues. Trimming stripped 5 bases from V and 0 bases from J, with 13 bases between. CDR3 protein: CASSGDRYTNYGYTF. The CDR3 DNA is TGTGCCAGCTCAGGCGACAGGTATACTAACTATGGCTACACCTTC.

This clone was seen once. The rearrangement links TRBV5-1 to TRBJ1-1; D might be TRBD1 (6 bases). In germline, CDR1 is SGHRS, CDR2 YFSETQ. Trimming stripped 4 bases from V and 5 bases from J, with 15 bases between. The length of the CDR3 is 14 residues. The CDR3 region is CASSVQGTGTEAFF. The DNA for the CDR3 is TGCGCCAGCAGCGTCCAGGGGACGGGTACTGAAGCTTTCTTT.

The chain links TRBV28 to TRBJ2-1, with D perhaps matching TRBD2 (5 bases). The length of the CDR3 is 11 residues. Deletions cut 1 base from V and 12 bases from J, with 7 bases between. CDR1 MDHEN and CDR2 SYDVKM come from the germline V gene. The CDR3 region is CASSLSEGQFF. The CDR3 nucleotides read TGTGCCAGCAGTTTATCCGAGGGGCAGTTCTTC.

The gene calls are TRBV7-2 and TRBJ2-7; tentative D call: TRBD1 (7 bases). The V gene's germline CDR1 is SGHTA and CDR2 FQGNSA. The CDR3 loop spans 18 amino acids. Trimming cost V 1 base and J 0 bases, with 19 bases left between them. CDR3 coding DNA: TGTGCCAGCAGCTTAGTGGAGTTGGGGCGGGACAGCTCCTACGAGCAGTACTTC. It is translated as CASSLVELGRDSSYEQYF.

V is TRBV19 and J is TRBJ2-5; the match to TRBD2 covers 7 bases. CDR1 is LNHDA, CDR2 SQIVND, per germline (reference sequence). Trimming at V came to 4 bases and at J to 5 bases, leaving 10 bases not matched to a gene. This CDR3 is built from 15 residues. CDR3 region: CASSSSLIAGETQYF. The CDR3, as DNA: TGTGCCAGTAGTAGCTCGTTGATAGCGGGTGAGACCCAGTACTTC.

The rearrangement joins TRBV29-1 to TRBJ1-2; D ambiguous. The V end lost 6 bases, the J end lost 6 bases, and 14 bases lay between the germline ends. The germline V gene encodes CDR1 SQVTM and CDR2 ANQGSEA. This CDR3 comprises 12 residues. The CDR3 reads CSVQVWTDGYTF. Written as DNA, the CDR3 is TGCAGCGTCCAGGTTTGGACTGATGGCTACACCTTC.

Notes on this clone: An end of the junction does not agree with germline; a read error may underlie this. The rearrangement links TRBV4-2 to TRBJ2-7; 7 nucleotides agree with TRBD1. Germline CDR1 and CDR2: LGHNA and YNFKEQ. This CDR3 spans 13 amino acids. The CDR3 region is CASSQDRTGLNHF. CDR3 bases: TGTGCCAGCAGCCAGGACCGGACAGGTCTAAACCACTTC.

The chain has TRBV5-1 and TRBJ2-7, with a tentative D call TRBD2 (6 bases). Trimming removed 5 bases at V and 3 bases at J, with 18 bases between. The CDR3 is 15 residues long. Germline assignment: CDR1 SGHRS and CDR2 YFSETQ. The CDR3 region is CASRPRGSGNYEQYF. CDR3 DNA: TGCGCCAGCAGGCCCCGGGGTAGCGGTAACTACGAGCAGTACTTC.

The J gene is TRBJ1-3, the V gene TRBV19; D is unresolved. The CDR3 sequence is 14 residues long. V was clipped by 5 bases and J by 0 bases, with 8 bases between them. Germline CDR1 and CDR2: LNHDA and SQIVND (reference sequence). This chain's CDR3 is CASSAGISGNTIYF. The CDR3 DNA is TGTGCCAGTAGTGCGGGGATCTCTGGAAACACCATATATTTT.

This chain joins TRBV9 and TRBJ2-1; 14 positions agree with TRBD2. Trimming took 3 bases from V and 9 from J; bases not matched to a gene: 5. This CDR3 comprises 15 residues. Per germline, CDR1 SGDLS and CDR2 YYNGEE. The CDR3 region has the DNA TGTGCCAGCAGCGGACTAGCGGGAGGGCCTGTTGAGCAGTTCTTC. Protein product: CASSGLAGGPVEQFF.

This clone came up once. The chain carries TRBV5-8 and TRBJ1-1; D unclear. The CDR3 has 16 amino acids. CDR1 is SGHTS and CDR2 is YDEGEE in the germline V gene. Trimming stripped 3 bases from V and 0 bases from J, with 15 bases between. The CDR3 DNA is TGTGCCAGCAGCTGGTTGGCGGCAGCCATGAACACTGAAGCTTTCTTT. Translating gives CASSWLAAAMNTEAFF.